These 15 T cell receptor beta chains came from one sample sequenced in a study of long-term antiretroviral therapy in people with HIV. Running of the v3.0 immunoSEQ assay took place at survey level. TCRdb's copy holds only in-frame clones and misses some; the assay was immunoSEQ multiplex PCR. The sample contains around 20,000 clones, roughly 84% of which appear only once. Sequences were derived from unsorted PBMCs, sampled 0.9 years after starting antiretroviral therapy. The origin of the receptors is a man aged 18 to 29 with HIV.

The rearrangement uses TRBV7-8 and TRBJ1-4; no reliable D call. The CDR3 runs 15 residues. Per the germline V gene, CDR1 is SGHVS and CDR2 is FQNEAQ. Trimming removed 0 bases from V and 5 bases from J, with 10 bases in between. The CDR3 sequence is CASSLARRSNEKLFF. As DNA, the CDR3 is TGTGCCAGCAGCTTAGCGCGCAGATCCAATGAAAAACTGTTTTTT. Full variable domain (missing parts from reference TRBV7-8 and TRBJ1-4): GAGVSQSPRYKVAKRGQDVALRCDPISGHVSLFWYQQALGQGPEFLTYFQNEAQLDKSGLPSDRFFAERPEGSVSTLKIQRTQQEDSAVYLCASSLARRSNEKLFFGSGTQLSVL.

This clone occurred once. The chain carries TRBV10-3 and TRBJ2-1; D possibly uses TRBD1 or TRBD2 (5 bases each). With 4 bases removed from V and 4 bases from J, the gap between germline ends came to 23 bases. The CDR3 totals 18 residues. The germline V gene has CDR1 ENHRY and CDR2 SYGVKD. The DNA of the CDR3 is TGTGCCATCAGTGCCGGTGCTAGGGGACCGACCGTTTACAATGAGCAGTTCTTC. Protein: CAISAGARGPTVYNEQFF.

Written as DNA, the CDR3 is TGCGCCAGCAGCTCTACCACAGATACGCAGTATTTT. It translates to CASSSTTDTQYF. The chain is built from TRBV5-1 and TRBJ2-3; D is uncertain. The germline V and J ends were trimmed by 3 bases and 2 bases, with 4 bases remaining between them. The germline gives CDR1 SGHRS, CDR2 YFSETQ. There are 12 residues in the CDR3.

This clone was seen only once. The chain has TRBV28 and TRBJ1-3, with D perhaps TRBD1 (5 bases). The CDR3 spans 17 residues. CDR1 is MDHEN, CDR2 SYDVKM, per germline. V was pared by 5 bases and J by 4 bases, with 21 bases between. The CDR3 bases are TGTGCCAGCAGTGCCCTGCGGGACCCTCTTCCAGGAAACACCATATATTTT. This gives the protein CASSALRDPLPGNTIYF.

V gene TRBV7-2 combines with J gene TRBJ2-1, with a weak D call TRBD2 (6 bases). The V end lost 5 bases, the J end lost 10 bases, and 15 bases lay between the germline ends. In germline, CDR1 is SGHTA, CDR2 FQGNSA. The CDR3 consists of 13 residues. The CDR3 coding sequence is TGTGCCAGCAGCACATCGACTAGAGGCGAGCAGTTCTTC. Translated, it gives CASSTSTRGEQFF.

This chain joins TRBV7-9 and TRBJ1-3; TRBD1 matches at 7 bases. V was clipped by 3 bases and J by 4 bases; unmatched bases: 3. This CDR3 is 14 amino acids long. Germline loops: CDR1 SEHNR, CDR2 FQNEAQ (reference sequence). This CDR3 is CASSFDRVGNTIYF. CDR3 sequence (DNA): TGTGCCAGCAGCTTCGACAGGGTAGGAAACACCATATATTTT.

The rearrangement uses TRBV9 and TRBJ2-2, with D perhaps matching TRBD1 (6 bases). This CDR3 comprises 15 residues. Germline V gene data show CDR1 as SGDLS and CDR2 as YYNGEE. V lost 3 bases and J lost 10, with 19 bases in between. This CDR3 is CASSGGQILREELFF. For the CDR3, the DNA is TGTGCCAGCAGCGGAGGACAGATCCTTCGAGAGGAGCTGTTTTTT.

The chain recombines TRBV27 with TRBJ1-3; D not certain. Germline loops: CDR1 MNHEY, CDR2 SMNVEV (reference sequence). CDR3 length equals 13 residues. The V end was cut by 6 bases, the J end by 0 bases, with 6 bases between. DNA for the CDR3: TGTGCCAGCAGCCTCACCTCTGGAAACACCATATATTTT. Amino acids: CASSLTSGNTIYF.

The CDR3 region is CASRPGQTEVTQYF. For the CDR3, the DNA is TGTGCCAGCAGACCGGGACAGACAGAGGTGACCCAGTACTTC. V gene TRBV6-1 combines with J gene TRBJ2-5; TRBD1 matches 7 bases. The germline CDR1 and CDR2 sequences are MNHNS and SASEGT. J gave up 7 bases and V 6 bases, and 11 bases lay outside the gene matches. The CDR3 is 14 residues long.

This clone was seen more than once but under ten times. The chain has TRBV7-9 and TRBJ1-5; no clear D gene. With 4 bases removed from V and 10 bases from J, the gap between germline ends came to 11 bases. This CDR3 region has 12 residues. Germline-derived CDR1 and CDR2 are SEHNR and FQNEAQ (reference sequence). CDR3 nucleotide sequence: TGTGCCAGCAGCTCCCCACGAGGACCCCAGCATTTT. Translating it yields CASSSPRGPQHF. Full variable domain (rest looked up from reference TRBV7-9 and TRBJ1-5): DTGVSQNPRHKITKRGQNVTFRCDPISEHNRLYWYRQTLGQGPEFLTYFQNEAQLEKSRLLSDRFSAERPKGSFSTLEIQRTEQGDSAMYLCASSSPRGPQHFGDGTRLSIL.

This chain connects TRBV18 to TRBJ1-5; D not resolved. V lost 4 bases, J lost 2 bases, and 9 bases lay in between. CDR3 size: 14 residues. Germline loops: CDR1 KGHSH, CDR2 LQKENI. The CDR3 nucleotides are TGTGCCAGCTCACTAGATTTTCGCAATCAGCCCCAGCATTTT. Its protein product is CASSLDFRNQPQHF.

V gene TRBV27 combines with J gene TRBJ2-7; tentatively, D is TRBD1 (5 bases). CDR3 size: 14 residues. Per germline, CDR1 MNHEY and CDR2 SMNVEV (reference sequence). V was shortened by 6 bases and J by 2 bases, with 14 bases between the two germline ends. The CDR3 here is CASSYNRWPYEQYF. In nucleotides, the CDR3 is TGTGCCAGCAGCTATAACAGGTGGCCCTACGAGCAGTACTTC.

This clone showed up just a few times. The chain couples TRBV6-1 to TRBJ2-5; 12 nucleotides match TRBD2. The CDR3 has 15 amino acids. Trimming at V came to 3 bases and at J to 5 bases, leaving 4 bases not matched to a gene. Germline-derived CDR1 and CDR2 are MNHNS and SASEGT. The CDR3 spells CASSDASGGAETQYF. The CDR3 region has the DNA TGTGCCAGCAGTGACGCTAGCGGGGGGGCGGAGACCCAGTACTTC.

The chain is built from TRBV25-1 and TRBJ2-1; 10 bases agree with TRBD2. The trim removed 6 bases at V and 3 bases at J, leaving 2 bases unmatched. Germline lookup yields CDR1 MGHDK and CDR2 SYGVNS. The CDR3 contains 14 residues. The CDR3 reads CASSLAGDYNEQFF. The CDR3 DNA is TGTGCCAGCAGCCTAGCGGGGGACTACAATGAGCAGTTCTTC.

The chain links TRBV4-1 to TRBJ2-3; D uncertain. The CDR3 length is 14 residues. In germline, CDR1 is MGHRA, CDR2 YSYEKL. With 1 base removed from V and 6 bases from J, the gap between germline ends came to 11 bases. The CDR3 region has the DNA TGCGCCAGCAGCCAAGCGGCAGTTGGCGATACGCAGTATTTT. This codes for CASSQAAVGDTQYF.